This T cell receptor (beta chain) originates from a study of CD8+ T cells in alopecia areata. RNA, once extracted, was reverse transcribed into cDNA for use as the sequencing template. Generated by immunoSEQ multiplex PCR, the TCRdb table keeps only in-frame clones and is missing some. Found here are 70,000 or so clones, 50% to 75% of them singletons; the top ten hold roughly 18%. The sequences come from CD8+ T cells sorted from blood, collected at week 0. The clonotype comes from a human donor with alopecia areata.

The CDR3 region is CASSVGVGLSYEQYF. CDR3 bases: TGTGCCAGCAGCGTAGGAGTTGGACTCTCCTACGAGCAGTACTTC. The rearrangement joins TRBV9 to TRBJ2-7; TRBD2 is a possible D gene (5 bases). Germline CDR1 and CDR2: SGDLS and YYNGEE. V was clipped by 0 bases and J by 0 bases, with 10 bases between them. The CDR3 loop spans 15 amino acids.